This entry concerns a single TCR beta chain. What it recognizes is unknown. CDR1 is MNHEY and CDR2 is SMNVEV in the germline V gene (reference sequence). This CDR3 comprises 14 residues. Trimming removed 6 bases from V and 0 bases from J, with 6 bases in between. Assay used: immunoSEQ multiplex PCR; TCRdb lists only in-frame clones, some missing. The data show about 98,000 clones, 75% to 85% seen once. This sample is part of a study of radiotherapy plus CTLA-4 blockade in lung cancer. Whole-study context: Disease control was achieved by around 32% of patients, and objective responses by about 17%.

Study-wide results and caveats: Best predicting response, reportedly, were early blood T cell clone dynamics, with interferon-beta.

Sample: peripheral blood, taken from a patient treated with radiotherapy plus ipilimumab. The chain uses TRBV27 and TRBJ1-6; D is ambiguous. The TCR originated in a human donor with non-small cell lung cancer who had a partial response to radiotherapy plus ipilimumab. The CDR3 DNA reads as TGTGCCAGCAGATGGAGCTCCTATAATTCACCCCTCCACTTT. Amino acid sequence: CASRWSSYNSPLHF.